This T cell receptor beta chain was obtained from a study of T cell repertoires in cytomegalovirus infection. Study overall: Recently described HLA-C-restricted plus well-studied HLA-B-restricted CMV epitopes were used. Public TCR beta signatures provided an indication of both CMV infection and a matching HLA type.

Comment on this clonotype: Its specificity is not known. A much larger clone lies one base from this, so it may be a read error.

The CDR3 runs 16 residues. CDR1 is SGHVT, CDR2 SQSDAQ, per germline. V was cut by 5 bases and J by 4 bases, with 20 bases left in between. Overall study findings and caveats: Summed frequency of public TCR beta families distinguished CMV carriers with the relevant HLA. HLA-C-restricted CMV clonotypes gave the most frequent clonotype in two of eight donors.

Via MiXCR, TCRdb re-called the reads, giving one row per CDR3 protein. Of 250,000 to 400,000 distinct CDR3 sequences listed, roughly 25% are singletons. The chain uses TRBV7-4 and TRBJ2-5, with a tentative D call TRBD2 (5 bases). The sample in question was cultured PBMCs, obtained from culture after CMV antigen stimulation. The TCR was taken from a human donor in good health (CMV status not recorded). Some clones in this sample may be carry-over from other donors' samples. CDR3 amino acids: CASSLRTARGRETQYF. DNA for the CDR3: TGTGCCAGCAGCCTACGGACGGCTCGAGGGCGAGAGACCCAGTACTTC.